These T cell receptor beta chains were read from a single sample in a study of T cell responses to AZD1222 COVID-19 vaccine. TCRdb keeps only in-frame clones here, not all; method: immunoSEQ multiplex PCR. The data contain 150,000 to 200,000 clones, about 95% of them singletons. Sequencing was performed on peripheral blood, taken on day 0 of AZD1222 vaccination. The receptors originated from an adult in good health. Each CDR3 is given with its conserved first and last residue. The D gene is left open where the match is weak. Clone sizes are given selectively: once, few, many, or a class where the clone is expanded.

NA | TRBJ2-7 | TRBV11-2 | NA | CASSSTDLPGYEQYF | TGTGCCAGCAGCTCCACGGACTTGCCCGGCTACGAGCAGTACTTC
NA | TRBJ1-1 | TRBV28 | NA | CASSLSGREPVEAFF | TGTGCCAGCAGTTTATCGGGCCGTGAGCCGGTTGAAGCTTTCTTT
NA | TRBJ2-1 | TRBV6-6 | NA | CASTGYNEQFF | TGTGCCAGTACAGGGTACAATGAGCAGTTCTTC
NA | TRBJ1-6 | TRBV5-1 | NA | CASSWSDDNSPLHF | TGCGCCAGCAGCTGGTCGGACGACAATTCACCCCTCCACTTT
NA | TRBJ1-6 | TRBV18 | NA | CASSPPEGSSPLHF | TGTGCCAGCTCACCACCTGAAGGGTCTTCACCCCTCCACTTT
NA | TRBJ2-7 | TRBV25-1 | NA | CASSEWTGSDEQYF | TGTGCCAGCAGTGAGTGGACGGGATCGGACGAGCAGTACTTC
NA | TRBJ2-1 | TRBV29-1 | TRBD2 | CSVAGTSGTTYNEQFF | TGCAGCGTTGCCGGGACTAGCGGGACGACGTACAATGAGCAGTTCTTC
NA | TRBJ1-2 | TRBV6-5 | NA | CASKAGALGYTF | TGTGCCAGCAAAGCAGGGGCTCTTGGCTACACCTTC
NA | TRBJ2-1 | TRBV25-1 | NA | CASSEPDRGYNEQFF | TGTGCCAGCAGTGAACCGGACAGAGGATACAATGAGCAGTTCTTC
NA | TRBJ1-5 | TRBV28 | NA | CASSLTGGNQPQHF | TGTGCCAGCAGTTTGACAGGAGGTAATCAGCCCCAGCATTTT
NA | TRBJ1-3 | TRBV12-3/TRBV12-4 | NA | CASSLTWGLPPPF | TGTGCCAGCAGTTTAACCTGGGGCTTGCCACCTCCTTTT
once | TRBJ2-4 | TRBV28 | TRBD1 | CASRNAGQGTHLAKNIQYF | TGTGCCAGCAGAAACGCGGGACAGGGGACCCACTTAGCCAAAAACATTCAGTACTTC
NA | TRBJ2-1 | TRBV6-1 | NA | CASSERRPDEQFF | TGTGCCAGCAGTGAACGGCGTCCGGATGAGCAGTTCTTC
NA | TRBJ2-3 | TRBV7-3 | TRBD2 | CASSRSWGGPTDTQYF | TGTGCCAGCAGTCGGAGCTGGGGGGGACCCACAGATACGCAGTATTTT
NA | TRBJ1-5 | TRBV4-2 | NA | CASSQEDMGQPQHF | TGTGCCAGCAGCCAAGAGGACATGGGTCAGCCCCAGCATTTT
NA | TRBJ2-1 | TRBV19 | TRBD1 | CASTRTGGRSNEQFF | TGTGCCAGTACTCGGACAGGGGGCCGTTCCAATGAGCAGTTCTTC
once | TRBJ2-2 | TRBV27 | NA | CASRSAAAANTGELFF | TGTGCCAGCAGGTCGGCGGCTGCAGCGAACACCGGGGAGCTGTTTTTT
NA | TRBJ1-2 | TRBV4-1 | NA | CASSQERGGYTF | TGCGCCAGCAGCCAGGAACGGGGGGGATACACCTTC
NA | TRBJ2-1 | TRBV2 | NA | CASSVGSGGYNEQFF | TGTGCCAGCAGTGTTGGATCCGGGGGATACAATGAGCAGTTCTTC
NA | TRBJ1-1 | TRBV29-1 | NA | CSVVGRLNTEAFF | TGCAGCGTTGTTGGCAGACTTAACACTGAAGCTTTCTTT
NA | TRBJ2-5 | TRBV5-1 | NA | CASSWEQQETQYF | TGCGCCAGCAGCTGGGAACAGCAAGAGACCCAGTACTTC
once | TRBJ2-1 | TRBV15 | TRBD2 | CATLGIAGVQHLYNEQFF | TGTGCCACCCTTGGAATAGCGGGGGTACAACACCTCTACAATGAGCAGTTCTTC
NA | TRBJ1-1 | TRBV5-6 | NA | CASSLVKFTGGGTEAFF | TGTGCCAGCAGCTTGGTGAAATTCACCGGGGGCGGCACTGAAGCTTTCTTT
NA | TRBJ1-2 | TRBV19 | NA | CASSLSNYGYTF | TGTGCCAGTAGTCTCAGCAACTATGGCTACACCTTC
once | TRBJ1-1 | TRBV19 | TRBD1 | CASKGGDRNTEAFF | TGTGCCTCTAAGGGAGGGGACAGGAACACTGAAGCTTTCTTT
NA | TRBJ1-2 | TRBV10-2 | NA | CATMLGVGYGYTF | TGCGCCACCATGTTGGGGGTGGGCTATGGCTACACCTTC
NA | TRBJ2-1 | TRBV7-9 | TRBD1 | CASSWTGNEQFF | TGTGCCAGCAGCTGGACAGGGAATGAGCAGTTCTTC
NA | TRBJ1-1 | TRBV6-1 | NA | CASREGGTEAFF | TGTGCCAGCAGGGAAGGTGGGACTGAAGCTTTCTTT
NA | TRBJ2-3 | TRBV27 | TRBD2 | CASRPWGGRLNTQYF | TGTGCCAGCAGGCCGTGGGGCGGGAGGTTGAATACGCAGTATTTT
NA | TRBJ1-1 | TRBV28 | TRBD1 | CASSLLGQGWTEAFF | TGTGCCAGCAGCCTTTTGGGACAGGGGTGGACTGAAGCTTTCTTT
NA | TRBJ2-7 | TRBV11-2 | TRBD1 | CASSSDRDYEQYF | TGTGCCAGCAGCTCGGACAGGGACTACGAGCAGTACTTC
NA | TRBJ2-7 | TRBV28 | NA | CASSLPGRNYEQYF | TGTGCCAGCAGTCTTCCGGGCCGCAACTACGAGCAGTACTTC
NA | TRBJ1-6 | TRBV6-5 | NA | CASSPGGGGNSPLHF | TGTGCCAGCAGTCCAGGAGGAGGGGGGAATTCACCCCTCCACTTT
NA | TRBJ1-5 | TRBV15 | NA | CATSRAPYGGAQPQHF | TGTGCCACCAGCAGAGCCCCTTATGGAGGGGCTCAGCCCCAGCATTTT
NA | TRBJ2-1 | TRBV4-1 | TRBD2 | CASRNRTSGTSEQFF | TGCGCCAGCAGGAATCGGACTAGCGGGACAAGTGAGCAGTTCTTC
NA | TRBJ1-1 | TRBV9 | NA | CASSVGETPEAFF | TGTGCCAGCAGCGTAGGAGAGACCCCTGAAGCTTTCTTT
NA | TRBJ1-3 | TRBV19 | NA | CASRKRTTTGNTIYF | TGTGCCAGTAGGAAACGGACAACCACAGGAAACACCATATATTTT
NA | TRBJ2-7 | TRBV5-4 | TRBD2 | CASSSARTSFYEQYF | TGTGCCAGCAGTTCCGCCCGGACTAGCTTCTACGAGCAGTACTTC
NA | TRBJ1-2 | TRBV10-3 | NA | CAISEAGPHYGYTF | TGTGCCATCAGTGAGGCAGGGCCTCACTATGGCTACACCTTC
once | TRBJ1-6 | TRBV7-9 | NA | CASSDPEGSSYNSPLHF | TGTGCCAGCAGCGACCCCGAGGGGAGCTCCTATAATTCACCCCTCCACTTT
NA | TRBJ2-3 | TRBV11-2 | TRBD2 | CASSALARTSATDTQYF | TGTGCCAGCAGCGCGCTGGCTAGGACTAGCGCGACAGATACGCAGTATTTT
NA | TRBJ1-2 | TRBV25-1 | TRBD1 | CASKSGTGVGYTF | TGTGCCAGCAAATCCGGGACAGGGGTTGGCTACACCTTC
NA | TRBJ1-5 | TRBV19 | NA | CASSLSGGVNQPQHF | TGTGCCAGTAGTCTGTCGGGGGGGGTCAATCAGCCCCAGCATTTT
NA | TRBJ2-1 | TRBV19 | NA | CASRKKNEQFF | TGTGCCAGCAGGAAGAAAAATGAGCAGTTCTTC
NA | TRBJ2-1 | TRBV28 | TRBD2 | CASSRGGLGYNEQFF | TGTGCCAGCAGCCGGGGGGGCCTGGGATACAATGAGCAGTTCTTC
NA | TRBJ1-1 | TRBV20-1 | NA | CSARASGAFF | TGCAGTGCTAGAGCCTCCGGGGCTTTCTTT
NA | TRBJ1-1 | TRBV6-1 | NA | CASSESVNTEAFF | TGTGCCAGCAGTGAATCCGTGAACACTGAAGCTTTCTTT
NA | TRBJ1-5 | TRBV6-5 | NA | CASSTDSVGQPQHF | TGTGCCAGCAGCACAGACAGTGTTGGTCAGCCCCAGCATTTT
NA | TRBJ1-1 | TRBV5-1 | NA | CASSPGEGFLAFF | TGCGCCAGCAGCCCCGGGGAGGGCTTCTTGGCTTTCTTT
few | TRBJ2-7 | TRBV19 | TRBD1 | CASREGTGSSYEQYF | TGTGCCAGTAGAGAAGGGACAGGGAGCTCCTACGAGCAGTACTTC
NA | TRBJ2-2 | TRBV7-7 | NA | CASSTGPLNTGELFF | TGTGCCAGCAGTACAGGTCCTCTCAACACCGGGGAGCTGTTTTTT
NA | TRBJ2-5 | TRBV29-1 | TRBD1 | CSALNRLGGSETQYF | TGCAGCGCCCTTAACCGTTTAGGGGGCTCGGAGACCCAGTACTTC